Presented here are 10 T cell receptor beta chains from one specimen sequenced in a study of blood T cell repertoires in COVID-19. The repertoire was sequenced with immunoSEQ multiplex PCR; TCRdb's copy has only in-frame clones and lacks some. The sample lists a few hundred thousand clones; approximately 78% were seen once. The specimen was peripheral blood. These receptors all come from a woman older than 75 with acute or convalescent COVID-19.

The chain combines TRBV9 with TRBJ2-1, with D perhaps TRBD2 (6 bases). The CDR3 runs to 16 residues. V shed 1 base and J shed 4 bases, with 15 bases lying between them. The germline CDR1 and CDR2 sequences are SGDLS and YYNGEE. CDR3 sequence (DNA): TGTGCCAGCAGCGTAACCCGAGGTGGGGGGTACAATGAGCAGTTCTTC. Translation: CASSVTRGGGYNEQFF.

V gene TRBV30 combines with J gene TRBJ1-2; 12 nucleotides align to TRBD1. With V trimmed by 6 bases and J by 5 bases, 4 bases remained unmatched. The length of the CDR3 is 13 residues. Looked up from germline, CDR1 is GTSNPN and CDR2 is SVGIG (reference sequence). CDR3 protein: CACGTGGWYGYTF. DNA for the CDR3: TGTGCCTGCGGGACAGGGGGCTGGTATGGCTACACCTTC.

The chain recombines TRBV30 with TRBJ1-1; D unclear. The CDR3 spans 12 residues. Germline CDR1 GTSNPN, CDR2 SVGIG (reference sequence). The V and J ends lost 2 bases and 5 bases respectively, with 9 bases between them. The CDR3 DNA is TGTGCCTGGAGTCATAGAGGGACTGAAGCTTTCTTT. Its translation: CAWSHRGTEAFF.

The DNA of the CDR3 is TGTGTCACGAGTCCAGGCATCGGCTATGGCTACACCTTC. As protein: CVTSPGIGYGYTF. This chain links TRBV19 with TRBJ1-2; D is unresolved. Germline V gene lookup returns CDR1 LNHDA and CDR2 SQIVND (reference sequence). The CDR3 runs 13 residues.

The chain carries TRBV19 and TRBJ1-4; D perhaps matches TRBD1 (6 bases). The V gene lost 5 bases and the J gene lost 5 bases, with 18 bases spanning the gap. Germline V gives CDR1 LNHDA, CDR2 SQIVND (reference sequence). The CDR3 length is 16 residues. The DNA of the CDR3 is TGTGCCAGTAGTCGACAGGTCGGAATAATGAATGAAAAACTGTTTTTT. Encoded protein: CASSRQVGIMNEKLFF.

This clone was seen only a few times. The rearrangement joins TRBV11-2 to TRBJ2-1; 8 nucleotides line up with TRBD2. CDR1 and CDR2 from the germline V gene are SGHAT and FQNNGV. The junction had 6 bases not matched to a gene; V was cut back by 1 base and J by 1 base. This CDR3 spans 17 amino acids. Written as DNA, the CDR3 is TGTGCCAGCAGCTTAGGGTTAGCGGGGTGGTCCTACAATGAGCAGTTCTTC. Residues: CASSLGLAGWSYNEQFF.

The chain couples TRBV7-2 to TRBJ2-7; 8 bases match TRBD1. Trimming took 5 bases from V and 2 from J; bases not matched to a gene: 5. Germline CDR1 SGHTA, CDR2 FQGNSA. CDR3 length: 14 amino acids. The CDR3 DNA sequence: TGTGCCAGCAGCGAGGACAGGGTGGCCTACGAGCAGTACTTC. Amino acid sequence: CASSEDRVAYEQYF.

This chain connects TRBV9 to TRBJ2-2; no clear D. This CDR3 has 13 residues. V was clipped by 4 bases and J by 1 base, with 5 bases between them. Germline-derived CDR1 and CDR2 are SGDLS and YYNGEE. The DNA for the CDR3 is TGTGCCAGCAGCCCCCAGAACACCGGGGAGCTGTTTTTT. Its protein product is CASSPQNTGELFF.

This sequence joins TRBV6-5 and TRBJ2-5, with a tentative D call TRBD2 (5 bases). Germline-derived CDR1 and CDR2 are MNHEY and SVGAGI. V was pared by 6 bases and J by 4 bases, with 12 bases between. The CDR3 covers 13 residues. CDR3 bases: TGTGCCAGCAGACCCGCGGGTGTAGAGACCCAGTACTTC. Translated: CASRPAGVETQYF.

Regarding this clone: Different DNA sequences within this sample yield the same CDR3. The chain carries TRBV5-5 and TRBJ1-5; D remains ambiguous. The CDR3 spans 13 residues. Trimming pared 1 base from V and 4 bases from J, leaving 6 bases between. Germline V gene lookup returns CDR1 SGHKS and CDR2 YYEKEE (reference sequence). CDR3 coding DNA: TGTGCCAGCAGCTTGACGGGGAATCAGCCCCAGCATTTT. Protein sequence: CASSLTGNQPQHF.